This TCR beta chain was recorded in a study of siplizumab effects on memory and regulatory T cells. Study-wide findings and caveats: Reactions containing siplizumab showed mappable alloreactive CD4+ clones averaging approximately 73% Treg-derived, versus about 28% in controls. Memory T cells appeared less diverse than naive cells, which seemed to contribute substantially to alloresponse. No more than a minor fraction of alloreactive clones could be traced back to unstimulated subsets.

Note on this clone: The antigen is unknown.

Some 96,000 TCR templates per sample were assayed. Sequencing was performed with immunoSEQ multiplex PCR; in TCRdb, only in-frame clones are kept and a portion is missing. The sample carries approximately 100,000 clones, 75% to 95% recorded once. The CDR3 is made up of 12 amino acids. Germline lookup yields CDR1 KGHSH and CDR2 LQKENI. V gave up 1 base and J gave up 4 bases, with 5 bases separating them. The TCR comes from a human donor in good health. Some clones in this sample may be carry-over from other donors' samples. Sample: CD4+ T cells sorted from blood. This chain joins TRBV18 and TRBJ2-7; D not certain. The CDR3 loop reads CASSPRGYEQYF. CDR3 DNA: TGTGCCAGCTCACCACGGGGTTACGAGCAGTACTTC. Variable domain in full (rest from reference TRBV18 and TRBJ2-7): NAGVMQNPRHLVRRRGQEARLRCSPMKGHSHVYWYRQLPEEGLKFMVYLQKENIIDESGMPKERFSAEFPKEGPSILRIQQVVRGDSAAYFCASSPRGYEQYFGPGTRLTVT.